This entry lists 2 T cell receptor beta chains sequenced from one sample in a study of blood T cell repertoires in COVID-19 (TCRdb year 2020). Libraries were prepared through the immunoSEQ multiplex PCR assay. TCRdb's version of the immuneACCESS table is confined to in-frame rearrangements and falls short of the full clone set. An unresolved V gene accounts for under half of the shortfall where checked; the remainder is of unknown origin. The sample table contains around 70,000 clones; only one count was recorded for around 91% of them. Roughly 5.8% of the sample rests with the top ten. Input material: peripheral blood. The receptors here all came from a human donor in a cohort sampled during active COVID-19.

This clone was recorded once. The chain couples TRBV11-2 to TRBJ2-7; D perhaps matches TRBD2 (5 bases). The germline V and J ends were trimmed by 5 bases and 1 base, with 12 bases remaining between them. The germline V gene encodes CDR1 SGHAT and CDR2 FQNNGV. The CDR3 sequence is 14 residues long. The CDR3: CASSKAALSYEQYF. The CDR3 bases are TGTGCCAGCAGCAAAGCGGCCTTATCCTACGAGCAGTACTTC.

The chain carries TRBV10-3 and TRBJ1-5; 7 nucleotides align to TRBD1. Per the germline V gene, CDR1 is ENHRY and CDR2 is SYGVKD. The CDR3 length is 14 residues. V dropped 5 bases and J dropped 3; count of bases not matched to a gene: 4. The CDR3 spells CAISIDRDNQPQHF. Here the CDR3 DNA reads TGTGCCATCAGTATAGACAGGGACAATCAGCCCCAGCATTTT.